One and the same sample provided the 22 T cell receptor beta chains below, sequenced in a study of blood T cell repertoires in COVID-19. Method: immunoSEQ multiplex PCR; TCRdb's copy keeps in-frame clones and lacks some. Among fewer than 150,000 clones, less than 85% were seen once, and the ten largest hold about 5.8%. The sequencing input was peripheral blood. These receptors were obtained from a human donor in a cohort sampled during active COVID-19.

This CDR3 is CASGRGGLTYNEQFF. CDR3 DNA sequence: TGTGCTAGTGGGCGGGGGGGCCTCACCTACAATGAGCAGTTCTTC. The chain recombines TRBV12-5 with TRBJ2-1; 9 bases align to TRBD2. The junction had 5 bases not matched to a gene; V was cut back by 6 bases and J by 2 bases. Germline assignment: CDR1 LGHNT and CDR2 FRNRAP. The length of the CDR3 is 15 residues.

The DNA of the CDR3 is TGTGCCTGGAGTGTCAGGGGATTACAAGAGACCCAGTACTTC. Encoded protein: CAWSVRGLQETQYF. The chain links TRBV30 to TRBJ2-5, with D possibly TRBD1 on 6 matching bases. CDR1 and CDR2 from the germline V gene are GTSNPN and SVGIG (reference sequence). The CDR3 spans 14 residues. V lost 0 bases and J 2 bases, leaving 10 bases between the germline ends.

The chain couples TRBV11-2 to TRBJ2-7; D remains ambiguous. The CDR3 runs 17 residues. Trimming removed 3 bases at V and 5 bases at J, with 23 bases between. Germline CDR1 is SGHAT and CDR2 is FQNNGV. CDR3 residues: CASSFKIGSGSEDEQYF. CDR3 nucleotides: TGTGCCAGCAGCTTCAAGATCGGGTCTGGTTCAGAGGACGAGCAGTACTTC. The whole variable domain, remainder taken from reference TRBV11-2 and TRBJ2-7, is EAGVAQSPRYKIIEKRQSVAFWCNPISGHATLYWYQQILGQGPKLLIQFQNNGVVDDSQLPKDRFSAERLKGVDSTLKIQPAKLEDSAVYLCASSFKIGSGSEDEQYFGPGTRLTVT.

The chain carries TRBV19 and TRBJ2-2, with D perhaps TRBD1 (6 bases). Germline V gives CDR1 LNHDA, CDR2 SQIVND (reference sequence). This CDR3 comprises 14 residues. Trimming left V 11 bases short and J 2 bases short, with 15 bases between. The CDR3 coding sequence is TGTGCCGGCCGACAGGACCCAAACACCGGGGAGCTGTTTTTT. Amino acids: CAGRQDPNTGELFF. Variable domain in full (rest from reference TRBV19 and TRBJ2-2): DGGITQSPKYLFRKEGQNVTLSCEQNLNHDAMYWYRQDPGQGLRLIYYSQIVNDFQKGDIAEGYSVSREKKESFPLTVTSAQKNPTAFYLCAGRQDPNTGELFFGEGSRLTVL.

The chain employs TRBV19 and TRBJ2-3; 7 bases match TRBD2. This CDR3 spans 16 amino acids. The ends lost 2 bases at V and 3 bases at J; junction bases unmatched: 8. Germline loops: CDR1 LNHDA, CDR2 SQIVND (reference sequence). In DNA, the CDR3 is TGTGCCAGTAGTATACGTGAGCGGGGCCTAACAGATACGCAGTATTTT. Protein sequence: CASSIRERGLTDTQYF.

Written as DNA, the CDR3 is TGTGCCAGCAGGACGGGAAACCGGGACAGGGGAAATGAGCAGTTCTTC. Translation: CASRTGNRDRGNEQFF. The chain carries TRBV7-8 and TRBJ2-1, with TRBD1 identical over 10 bases. The CDR3 is 16 amino acids. After removal of 6 bases from V and 7 bases from J, the junction contained 12 bases not matched to a gene. Germline V gene lookup returns CDR1 SGHVS and CDR2 FQNEAQ.

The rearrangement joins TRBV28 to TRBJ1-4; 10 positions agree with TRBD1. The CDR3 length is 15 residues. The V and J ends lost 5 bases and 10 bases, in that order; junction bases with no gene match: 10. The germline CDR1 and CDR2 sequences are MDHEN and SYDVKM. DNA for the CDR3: TGTGCCAGCAGTCCGGACAGGGGGTGGGGTGGAAAACTGTTTTTT. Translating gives CASSPDRGWGGKLFF. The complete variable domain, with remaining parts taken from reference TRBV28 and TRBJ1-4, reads DVKVTQSSRYLVKRTGEKVFLECVQDMDHENMFWYRQDPGLGLRLIYFSYDVKMKEKGDIPEGYSVSREKKERFSLILESASTNQTSMYLCASSPDRGWGGKLFFGSGTQLSVL.

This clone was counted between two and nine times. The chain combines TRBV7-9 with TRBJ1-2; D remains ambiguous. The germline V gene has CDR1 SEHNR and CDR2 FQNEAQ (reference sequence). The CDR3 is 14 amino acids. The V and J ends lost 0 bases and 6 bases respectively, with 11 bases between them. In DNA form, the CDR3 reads TGTGCCAGCAGCTTAGCGCTGAGGGATCATGGCTACACCTTC. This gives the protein CASSLALRDHGYTF.

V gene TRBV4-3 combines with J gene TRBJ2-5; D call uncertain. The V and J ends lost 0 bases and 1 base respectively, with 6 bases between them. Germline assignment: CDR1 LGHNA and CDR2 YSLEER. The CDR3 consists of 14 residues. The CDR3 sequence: CASSQDHGQETQYF. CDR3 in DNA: TGCGCCAGCAGCCAAGATCACGGCCAAGAGACCCAGTACTTC.

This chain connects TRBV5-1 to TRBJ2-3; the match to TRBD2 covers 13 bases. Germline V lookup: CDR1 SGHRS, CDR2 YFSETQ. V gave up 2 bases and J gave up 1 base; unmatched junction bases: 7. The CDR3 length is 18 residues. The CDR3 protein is CASSFGTSGAWGTDTQYF. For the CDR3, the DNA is TGCGCCAGCAGCTTTGGGACTAGCGGGGCGTGGGGCACAGATACGCAGTATTTT.

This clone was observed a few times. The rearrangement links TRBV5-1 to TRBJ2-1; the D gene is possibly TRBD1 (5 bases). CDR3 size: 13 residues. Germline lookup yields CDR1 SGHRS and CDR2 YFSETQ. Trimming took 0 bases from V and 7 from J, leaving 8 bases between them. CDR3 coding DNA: TGCGCCAGCAGCTTGGAGGGGCTAAATGAGCAGTTCTTC. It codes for CASSLEGLNEQFF.

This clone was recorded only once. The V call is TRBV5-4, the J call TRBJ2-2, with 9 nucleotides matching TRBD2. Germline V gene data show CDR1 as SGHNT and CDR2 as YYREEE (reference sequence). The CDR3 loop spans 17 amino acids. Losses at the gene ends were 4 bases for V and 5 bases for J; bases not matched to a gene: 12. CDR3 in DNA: TGTGCCAGCAGCCCGGACGCGGGAGGGGGGCTAACCGGGGAGCTGTTTTTT. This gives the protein CASSPDAGGGLTGELFF.

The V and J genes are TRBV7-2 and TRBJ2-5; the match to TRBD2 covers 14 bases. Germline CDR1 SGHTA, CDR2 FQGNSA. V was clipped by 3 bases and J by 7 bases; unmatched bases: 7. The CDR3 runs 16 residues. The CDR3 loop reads CASSFGLAGGQGTQYF. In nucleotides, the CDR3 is TGTGCCAGCAGCTTCGGACTAGCGGGGGGCCAGGGGACCCAGTACTTC.

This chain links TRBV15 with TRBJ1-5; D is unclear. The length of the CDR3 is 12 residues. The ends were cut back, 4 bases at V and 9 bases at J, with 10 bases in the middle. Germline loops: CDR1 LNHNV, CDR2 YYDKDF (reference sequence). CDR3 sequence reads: CATSMNLGPQHF. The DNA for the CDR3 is TGTGCCACCAGCATGAACCTAGGGCCCCAGCATTTT.

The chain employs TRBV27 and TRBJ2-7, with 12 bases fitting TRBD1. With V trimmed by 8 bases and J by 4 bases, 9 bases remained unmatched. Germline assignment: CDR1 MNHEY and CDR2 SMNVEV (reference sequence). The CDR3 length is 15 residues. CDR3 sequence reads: CASRIVGQGAYEQYF. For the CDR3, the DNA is TGTGCCAGCCGTATCGTGGGACAGGGGGCTTACGAGCAGTACTTC.

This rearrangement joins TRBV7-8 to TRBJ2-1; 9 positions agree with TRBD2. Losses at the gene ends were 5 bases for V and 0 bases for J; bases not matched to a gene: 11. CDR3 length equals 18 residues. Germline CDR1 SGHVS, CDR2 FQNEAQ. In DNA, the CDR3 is TGTGCCAGCAGCCCCCGAGACAGCGGGGGGACCTCCTACAATGAGCAGTTCTTC. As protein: CASSPRDSGGTSYNEQFF.

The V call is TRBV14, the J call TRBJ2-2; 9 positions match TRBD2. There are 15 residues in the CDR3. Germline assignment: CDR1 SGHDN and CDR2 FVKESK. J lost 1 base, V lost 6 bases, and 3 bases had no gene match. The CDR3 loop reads CASRNSGGNTGELFF. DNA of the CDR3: TGTGCCAGCAGAAATAGCGGGGGGAACACCGGGGAGCTGTTTTTT. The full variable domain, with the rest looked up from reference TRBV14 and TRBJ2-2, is EAGVTQFPSHSVIEKGQTVTLRCDPISGHDNLYWYRRVMGKEIKFLLHFVKESKQDESGMPNNRFLAERTGGTYSTLKVQPAELEDSGVYFCASRNSGGNTGELFFGEGSRLTVL.

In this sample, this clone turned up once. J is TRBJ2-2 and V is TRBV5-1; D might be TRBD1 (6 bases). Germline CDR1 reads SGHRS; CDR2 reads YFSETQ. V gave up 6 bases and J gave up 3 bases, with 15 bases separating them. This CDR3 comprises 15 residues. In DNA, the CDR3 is TGCGCCAGCACCTCGAGAGGGGGAGACACCGGGGAGCTGTTTTTT. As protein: CASTSRGGDTGELFF.

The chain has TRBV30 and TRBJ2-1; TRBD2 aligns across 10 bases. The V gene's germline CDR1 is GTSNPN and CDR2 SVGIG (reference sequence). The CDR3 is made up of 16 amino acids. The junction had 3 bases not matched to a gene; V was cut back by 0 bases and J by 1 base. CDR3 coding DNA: TGTGCCTGGAGTGTAACTAGCGGGGTTTCCTACAATGAGCAGTTCTTC. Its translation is CAWSVTSGVSYNEQFF.

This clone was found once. The CDR3 reads CASSFGLSNSPLHF. The CDR3 DNA sequence: TGTGCCAGCAGCTTCGGACTGTCTAATTCACCCCTCCACTTT. V usage is TRBV11-2 and J usage is TRBJ1-6, with D uncertain. V was pared by 3 bases and J by 6 bases, with 9 bases between. Germline CDR1 reads SGHAT; CDR2 reads FQNNGV. The CDR3 consists of 14 residues. Full variable domain (missing parts from reference TRBV11-2 and TRBJ1-6): EAGVAQSPRYKIIEKRQSVAFWCNPISGHATLYWYQQILGQGPKLLIQFQNNGVVDDSQLPKDRFSAERLKGVDSTLKIQPAKLEDSAVYLCASSFGLSNSPLHFGNGTRLTVT.

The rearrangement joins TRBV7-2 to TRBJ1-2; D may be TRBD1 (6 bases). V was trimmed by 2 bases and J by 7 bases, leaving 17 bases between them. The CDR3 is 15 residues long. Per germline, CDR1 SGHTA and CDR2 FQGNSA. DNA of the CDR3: TGTGCCAGCAGCTTATACGAGGGGGAAGGAGGTGGCTACACCTTC. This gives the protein CASSLYEGEGGGYTF.

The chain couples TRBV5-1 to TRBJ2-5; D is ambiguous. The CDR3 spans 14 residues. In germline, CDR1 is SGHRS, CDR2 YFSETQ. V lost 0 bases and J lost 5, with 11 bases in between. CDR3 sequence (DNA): TGCGCCAGCAGCTTGGCGACGGGTACGGAGACCCAGTACTTC. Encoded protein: CASSLATGTETQYF.